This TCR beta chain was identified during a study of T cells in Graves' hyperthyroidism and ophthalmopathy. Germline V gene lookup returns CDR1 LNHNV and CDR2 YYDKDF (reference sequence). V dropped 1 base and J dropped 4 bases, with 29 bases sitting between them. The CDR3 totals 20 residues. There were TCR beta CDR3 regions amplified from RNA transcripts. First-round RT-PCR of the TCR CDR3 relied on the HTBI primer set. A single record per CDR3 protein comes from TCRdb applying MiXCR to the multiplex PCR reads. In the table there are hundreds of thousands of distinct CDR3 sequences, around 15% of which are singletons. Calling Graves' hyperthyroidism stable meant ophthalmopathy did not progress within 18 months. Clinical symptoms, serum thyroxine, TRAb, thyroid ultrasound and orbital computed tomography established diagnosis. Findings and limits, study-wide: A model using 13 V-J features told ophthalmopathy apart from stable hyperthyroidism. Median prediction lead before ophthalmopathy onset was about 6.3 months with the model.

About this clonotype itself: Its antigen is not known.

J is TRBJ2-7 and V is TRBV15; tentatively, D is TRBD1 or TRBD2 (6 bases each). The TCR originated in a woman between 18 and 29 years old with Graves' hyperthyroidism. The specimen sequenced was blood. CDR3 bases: TGTGCCACCAGCAGAGTGCCCGCTGTGGGGGGCGCGTCATCAAGATACGAGCAGTACTTC. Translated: CATSRVPAVGGASSRYEQYF.